This T cell receptor (beta chain) was sequenced in a study of blood T cell repertoires in COVID-19 (dated by TCRdb to the early 2020s). Regarding the research as a whole: Samples from collaborators originated in the United States, Italy and Spain and spanned both the acute and convalescent phases of COVID-19. The material from the prospective study consisted of cDNA or gDNA derived from T cells, B-cell-depleted T cells, or PBMCs. Deeply sampled blood TCRbeta repertoires from subjects exposed to, actively infected with, or recovered from COVID-19 were included in the dataset. The repertoires were made available in a free public database intended to serve as a resource for research on the immune response to SARS-CoV-2. The samples were drawn from the first 160 participants of the ongoing ImmuneRACE study and from some 1,300 subjects provided by 6 global collaborators. Nearly every sample came with metadata listing a de-identified subject ID, COVID-19 status, age in years and sex. Where HLA class I and class II types were available, the types were taken from metadata supplied by the sample provider, not from assay-based typing.

The CDR3 has 15 amino acids, counting the end cysteine and phenylalanine. The only DNA kept is the CDR3, 45 bases in frame from the first base. A distance of 10 bases separates the germline ends of V and J, which lose 0 bases and 3 bases respectively. CDR1 and CDR2 are read off the germline V gene (reference sequence) as SGHNT and YYREEE. Whole blood was collected in K2EDTA tubes by collaborating institutions according to the institutions' own protocols. For TCRbeta analysis, collaborators shipped samples as frozen whole blood, isolated PBMCs, or DNA extracted from either of those sample types. TCRbeta CDR3 regions were amplified from genomic DNA using the immunoSEQ Assay, a bias-controlled multiplex PCR. Regarding the original processing steps: The number of nucleated cells in each sample was estimated by amplification of reference gene primers within the assay. To quantify the absolute abundance of each unique TCRbeta CDR3 rearrangement, sequence reads were collapsed and filtered. For each sample, productive Simpson clonality was calculated by taking the square root of Simpson's diversity index across productive rearrangements. TCRdb re-hosts the immuneACCESS table, in-frame sequences only. Its copies lack some clones; in the studies checked, an unresolved V gene accounts for under half of them, and the cause for the rest is not known. Clonal size and the V and J genes are those of that table, whereas D and trimming came from the DNA. This sample comprises more than 150,000 clones, approximately 86% of them detected only once. Roughly 7% of the sample goes to the ten largest clones.

For this clone: This clone's antigen is unknown. Per-base quality was not reported, and no clone a single base away is much larger than it.

General conclusions and limits of the study: How much clinical and demographic metadata was included differed by source and by participant, and the metadata was provided uncurated.

The rearrangement combines TRBV5-4 with TRBJ1-3, and the D gene may be TRBD1, 5 bases matching. Sequencing was carried out using peripheral blood. This sequence was found in a man aged 50-59 years with active or convalescent COVID-19. In nucleotide form, the sequence is TGTGCCAGCAGCTTGGATTCCAGGGATGGAAACACCATATATTTT. The encoded protein is CASSLDSRDGNTIYF.